This T cell receptor (beta chain) was retrieved from a study of identical twins. The length of the CDR3 is 15 residues. Germline V gives CDR1 LGHDT, CDR2 YNNKEL (reference sequence). The ends were cut back, 4 bases at V and 7 bases at J, with 14 bases in the middle. This clonotype appeared a few times. TCRdb redid the calling of the 5' RACE reads with MiXCR, one entry per CDR3 protein. The sample carries about 720,000 distinct CDR3 sequences, 15% to 20% recorded once. These data also formed part of another study, on T cells expressing NK-cell markers.

The clonotype was recovered from a woman younger than 30 in good health. V gene TRBV3-1 combines with J gene TRBJ1-6; weak D call: TRBD1 (5 bases). Specimen: PBMCs. The CDR3 loop is CASSLGGGTNSPLHF. CDR3 coding DNA: TGTGCCAGCAGCCTCGGGGGGGGGACGAATTCACCCCTCCACTTT.